This entry lists 12 T cell receptor beta chains sequenced from one sample in a study of PD-1 blockade in classical Hodgkin lymphoma. All trial patients relapsed after autologous stem cell transplantation. Clones were sequenced by immunoSEQ multiplex PCR, and TCRdb holds only the in-frame ones, with some missing. The sample holds 25,000 to 35,000 clones, about two thirds seen once. The sample was peripheral blood mononuclear cells (PBMCs), taken before the second cycle of nivolumab. The receptors were gathered from a human donor with classical Hodgkin lymphoma.

This chain connects TRBV6-5 to TRBJ1-1, with 10 bases matching TRBD1. V was clipped by 7 bases and J by 4 bases; unmatched bases: 6. From germline, CDR1 is MNHEY and CDR2 SVGAGI. This CDR3 is 14 amino acids long. CDR3 nucleotide sequence: TGTGCCAGCACCCGACAGGGGGCTAGCACTGAAGCTTTCTTT. Amino acids: CASTRQGASTEAFF.

This chain uses TRBV5-1 with TRBJ2-3; 15 positions agree with TRBD2. The junction had 8 bases not matched to a gene; V was cut back by 3 bases and J by 3 bases. From germline, CDR1 is SGHRS and CDR2 YFSETQ. The CDR3 is 18 residues long. CDR3 nucleotide sequence: TGCGCCAGCAGCTACTCCGGGACTAGCGGGGGGTTGACAGATACGCAGTATTTT. Encoded protein: CASSYSGTSGGLTDTQYF.

This rearrangement joins TRBV6-5 to TRBJ1-5, with D possibly being TRBD1 (6 bases). V was shortened by 8 bases and J by 4 bases, with 9 bases between the two germline ends. Germline V gene sequence: CDR1 MNHEY, CDR2 SVGAGI. The CDR3 runs to 12 residues. This CDR3 reads CASGTGNQPQHF. CDR3 sequence (DNA): TGTGCCAGCGGAACAGGGAATCAGCCCCAGCATTTT.

This clone counts as medium-sized. V and J are TRBV7-9 and TRBJ1-3; no clear D. Per germline, CDR1 SEHNR and CDR2 FQNEAQ (reference sequence). V lost 5 bases, J lost 1 base, and 15 bases lay in between. The CDR3 consists of 16 residues. The CDR3 DNA reads TGTGCCAGCAGCCCCCTTAGGGCACCGTCTGGAAACACCATATATTTT. This encodes CASSPLRAPSGNTIYF.

This clone was seen more than once but under ten times. This sequence joins TRBV7-8 and TRBJ2-2; 9 bases are shared with TRBD1. The V and J ends lost 4 bases and 2 bases, in that order; junction bases with no gene match: 2. The CDR3 totals 15 residues. CDR1 is SGHVS, CDR2 FQNEAQ, per germline. The CDR3 here is CASSSTGGNTGELFF. The DNA of the CDR3 is TGTGCCAGCAGCTCCACAGGGGGCAACACCGGGGAGCTGTTTTTT.

The genes are TRBV18 and TRBJ1-1, with D unclear. The germline CDR1 and CDR2 sequences are KGHSH and LQKENI. There are 14 residues in the CDR3. V shed 5 bases and J shed 3 bases, with 13 bases lying between them. In DNA, the CDR3 is TGTGCCAGCTCATCCAAGGACGTCGACACTGAAGCTTTCTTT. The encoded protein is CASSSKDVDTEAFF.

The table lists this clone with a few counts. The chain is built from TRBV11-2 and TRBJ2-5; unclear D gene. Germline V lookup: CDR1 SGHAT, CDR2 FQNNGV. The CDR3 spans 15 residues. Between the trimmed V and J ends, which lost 5 bases and 2 bases, there was a span of 15 bases. The CDR3 region is CASSPSLRRQETQYF. The CDR3 nucleotides read TGTGCCAGCAGCCCCTCGTTGCGGAGACAAGAGACCCAGTACTTC.

The genes are TRBV11-2 and TRBJ2-3, with 7 bases matching TRBD1. J lost 4 bases, V lost 8 bases, and 12 bases had no gene match. The CDR3 extends over 15 amino acids. CDR1 and CDR2 from the germline V gene are SGHAT and FQNNGV. DNA of the CDR3: TGTGCCAGCTCCCCTATGACAGGGAGAGCAGATACGCAGTATTTT. Translated, it gives CASSPMTGRADTQYF.

The rearrangement links TRBV11-1 to TRBJ2-2; no definite D call. V shed 7 bases and J shed 1 base, with 4 bases lying between them. The CDR3 is 12 amino acids. Germline CDR1 is SGHAT and CDR2 is FQDESV (reference sequence). The CDR3: CASKENTGELFF. The CDR3, as DNA: TGTGCCAGCAAGGAGAACACCGGGGAGCTGTTTTTT.

This rearrangement joins TRBV28 to TRBJ2-3; D could derive from TRBD1 or TRBD2 (6 bases each). Germline V gene lookup returns CDR1 MDHEN and CDR2 SYDVKM. The length of the CDR3 is 16 residues. V lost 6 bases and J lost 0, with 16 bases in between. This CDR3 is CASSPTTRGSTDTQYF. CDR3 sequence (DNA): TGTGCCAGCAGCCCGACGACTAGGGGGAGCACAGATACGCAGTATTTT.

V gene TRBV6-5 combines with J gene TRBJ2-3, with D possibly being TRBD1 or TRBD2 (6 bases each). The CDR3 runs to 16 residues. From germline, CDR1 is MNHEY and CDR2 SVGAGI. The V end was cut by 2 bases, the J end by 5 bases, with 17 bases between. In nucleotides, the CDR3 is TGTGCCAGCAGTTACAGTTGGTGGGGGGCAGGAGATACGCAGTATTTT. As protein: CASSYSWWGAGDTQYF.

Comments on this clone: Compared with germline, one end of the junction differs, possibly owing to a read error. The V gene is TRBV10-1, the J gene TRBJ1-2; no reliable D call. From germline, CDR1 is WNHNN and CDR2 SYGVQD (reference sequence). The CDR3 totals 11 residues. The CDR3 spells CGSGVRYGYTF. CDR3 bases: TGTGGGAGCGGGGTTCGATATGGCTACACCTTC.